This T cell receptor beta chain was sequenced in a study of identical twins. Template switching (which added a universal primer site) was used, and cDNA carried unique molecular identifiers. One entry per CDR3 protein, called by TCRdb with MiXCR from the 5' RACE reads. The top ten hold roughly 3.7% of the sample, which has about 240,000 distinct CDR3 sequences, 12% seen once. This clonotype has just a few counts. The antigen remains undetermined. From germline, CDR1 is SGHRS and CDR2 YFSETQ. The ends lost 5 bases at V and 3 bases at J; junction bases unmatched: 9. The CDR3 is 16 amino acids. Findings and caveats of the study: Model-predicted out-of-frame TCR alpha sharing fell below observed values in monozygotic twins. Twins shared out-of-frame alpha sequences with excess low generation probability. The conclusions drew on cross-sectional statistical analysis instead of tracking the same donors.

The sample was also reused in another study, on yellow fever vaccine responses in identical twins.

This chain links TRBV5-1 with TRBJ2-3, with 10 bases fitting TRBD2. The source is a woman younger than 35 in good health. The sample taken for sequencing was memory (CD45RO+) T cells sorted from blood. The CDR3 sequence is CASSYAGLAATDTQYF. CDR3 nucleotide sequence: TGCGCCAGCAGTTACGCCGGACTAGCGGCTACAGATACGCAGTATTTT.